A single sample is the source of the 24 T cell receptor beta chains below, sequenced in a study of blood T cell repertoires in COVID-19. This table comes from immunoSEQ multiplex PCR, and its TCRdb copy is limited to in-frame clones, with some not included. In the table there are approximately 170,000 clones, 84% of which are singletons. Sequencing input: peripheral blood. These receptors were obtained from a woman over 75 with COVID-19, enrolled during active disease.

This clone was seen a handful of times. The rearrangement links TRBV5-1 to TRBJ2-7, with 7 bases that match TRBD1. The CDR3 is made up of 14 amino acids. After removal of 0 bases from V and 6 bases from J, the junction contained 6 bases not matched to a gene. Per the germline V gene, CDR1 is SGHRS and CDR2 is YFSETQ. This CDR3 is CASSLVVGGFEQYF. For the CDR3, the DNA is TGCGCCAGCAGCTTGGTCGTAGGGGGCTTCGAGCAGTACTTC. The full variable domain, rest sourced from reference TRBV5-1 and TRBJ2-7, is KAGVTQTPRYLIKTRGQQVTLSCSPISGHRSVSWYQQTPGQGLQFLFEYFSETQRNKGNFPGRFSGRQFSNSRSEMNVSTLELGDSALYLCASSLVVGGFEQYFGPGTRLTVT.

The chain combines TRBV5-1 with TRBJ2-1; no firm D call. The germline V and J ends were trimmed by 5 bases and 5 bases, with 8 bases remaining between them. The germline V gene has CDR1 SGHRS and CDR2 YFSETQ. This CDR3 has 12 residues. CDR3 residues: CASSPNNNEQFF. Written as DNA, the CDR3 is TGCGCCAGCAGTCCCAACAACAATGAGCAGTTCTTC. Full variable domain (rest looked up from reference TRBV5-1 and TRBJ2-1): KAGVTQTPRYLIKTRGQQVTLSCSPISGHRSVSWYQQTPGQGLQFLFEYFSETQRNKGNFPGRFSGRQFSNSRSEMNVSTLELGDSALYLCASSPNNNEQFFGPGTRLTVL.

This clone was seen a handful of times. The chain links TRBV9 to TRBJ2-1; D possibly corresponds to TRBD2 (6 bases). The V end lost 2 bases, the J end lost 9 bases, and 18 bases lay between the germline ends. The germline V gene encodes CDR1 SGDLS and CDR2 YYNGEE. The CDR3 runs to 15 residues. The CDR3 DNA reads TGTGCCAGCAGCGTTAGAGGTGGGGGGAGGATTGAGCAGTTCTTC. Residues: CASSVRGGGRIEQFF.

The V and J genes are TRBV27 and TRBJ2-3, with 12 bases that match TRBD1. The CDR3 covers 20 residues. V lost 6 bases, J lost 3 bases, and 19 bases stayed unmatched. The germline V gene has CDR1 MNHEY and CDR2 SMNVEV (reference sequence). In DNA form, the CDR3 reads TGTGCCAGCAGGACTATTAGGGGACAGGGGGCCCCTTGGGAGACAGATACGCAGTATTTT. Amino acid sequence: CASRTIRGQGAPWETDTQYF.

V usage is TRBV5-1 and J usage is TRBJ2-1, with D unclear. The CDR3 spans 14 residues. V lost 2 bases and J 9 bases, leaving 15 bases between the germline ends. Looked up from germline, CDR1 is SGHRS and CDR2 is YFSETQ. CDR3 region: CASSFASRLPEQFF. The DNA of the CDR3 is TGCGCCAGCAGCTTTGCTAGTCGTCTGCCTGAGCAGTTCTTC.

This clone was observed a few times. The chain joins TRBV5-1 to TRBJ2-2; no reliable D call. CDR1 and CDR2 (germline): SGHRS, YFSETQ. Trimming took 0 bases from V and 0 from J, leaving 15 bases between them. The CDR3 spans 18 residues. CDR3 sequence: CASSLVHRGPANTGELFF. The CDR3 DNA reads as TGCGCCAGCAGCTTGGTTCACCGAGGCCCCGCGAACACCGGGGAGCTGTTTTTT.

The chain is built from TRBV28 and TRBJ2-1; possibly TRBD1 for D (5 bases). The length of the CDR3 is 14 residues. Germline values: CDR1 MDHEN, CDR2 SYDVKM. V was cut by 8 bases and J by 4 bases, with 15 bases left in between. The CDR3 region has the DNA TGTGCCAGCGATGCGAGACAGAGTTACAATGAGCAGTTCTTC. This translates into CASDARQSYNEQFF. Full variable domain (outside the CDR3, taken from reference TRBV28 and TRBJ2-1): DVKVTQSSRYLVKRTGEKVFLECVQDMDHENMFWYRQDPGLGLRLIYFSYDVKMKEKGDIPEGYSVSREKKERFSLILESASTNQTSMYLCASDARQSYNEQFFGPGTRLTVL.

Only one count was recorded for this clone. V gene TRBV10-1 combines with J gene TRBJ2-1; 11 nucleotides line up with TRBD2. V lost 7 bases and J lost 7; bases outside the gene matches: 15. CDR1 and CDR2 from the germline V gene are WNHNN and SYGVQD (reference sequence). CDR3 size: 17 residues. CDR3 DNA: TGCGCCAGCAATGGGGCTAGCGGGAGGTCGACTTGGAATGAGCAGTTCTTC. Its translation is CASNGASGRSTWNEQFF.

This clone turned up a few times. V and J are TRBV5-6 and TRBJ1-1, with D possibly matching TRBD1 (6 bases). Trimming removed 1 base at V and 10 bases at J, with 14 bases between. The CDR3 is 13 amino acids. Germline-derived CDR1 and CDR2 are SGHDT and YYEEEE. The CDR3, as DNA: TGTGCCAGCAGCTTGTGGGGGCGCGAGATAGCTTTCTTT. It encodes CASSLWGREIAFF.

The CDR3 sequence is CASTAGGSGANVLTF. As DNA, the CDR3 is TGTGCCAGCACGGCGGGGGGGTCTGGGGCCAACGTCCTGACTTTC. The chain is built from TRBV28 and TRBJ2-6; 9 bases match TRBD2. Germline CDR1 MDHEN, CDR2 SYDVKM. This CDR3 spans 15 amino acids. V shed 7 bases and J 1 base; nucleotides not matched to a gene: 2.

The V call is TRBV15, the J call TRBJ2-7; 12 bases map to TRBD2. Germline assignment: CDR1 LNHNV and CDR2 YYDKDF (reference sequence). J lost 5 bases, V lost 4 bases, and 6 bases had no gene match. The CDR3 spans 15 residues. CDR3 region: CATSKRLAGEDEQYF. For the CDR3, the DNA is TGTGCCACCAGCAAACGACTAGCGGGAGAGGACGAGCAGTACTTC.

V gene TRBV7-9 combines with J gene TRBJ2-1, with TRBD2 identical over 14 bases. Germline assignment: CDR1 SEHNR and CDR2 FQNEAQ (reference sequence). The CDR3 is made up of 15 amino acids. V lost 4 bases and J lost 7; bases outside the gene matches: 3. This CDR3 reads CASSSRTSGRNEQFF. CDR3 bases: TGTGCCAGCAGCTCTCGGACTAGCGGGAGGAATGAGCAGTTCTTC.

V gene TRBV5-1 combines with J gene TRBJ2-7; unclear D gene. Germline CDR1 and CDR2: SGHRS and YFSETQ. Trimming shortened V by 4 bases and J by 0 bases, and 14 bases separated the two germline ends. CDR3 size: 15 residues. CDR3 loop: CASSQTSVSSYEQYF. CDR3 nucleotide sequence: TGCGCCAGCAGCCAAACCAGCGTAAGCTCCTACGAGCAGTACTTC.

V gene TRBV19 combines with J gene TRBJ1-3; D not resolved. The V end was cut by 2 bases, the J end by 0 bases, with 8 bases between. This CDR3 region has 15 residues. Germline CDR1 LNHDA, CDR2 SQIVND (reference sequence). CDR3 sequence: CASSIIRNSGNTIYF. The CDR3 nucleotides are TGTGCCAGTAGTATAATCAGGAACTCTGGAAACACCATATATTTT. Combining the CDR3 with reference TRBV19 and TRBJ1-3 gives the whole variable domain DGGITQSPKYLFRKEGQNVTLSCEQNLNHDAMYWYRQDPGQGLRLIYYSQIVNDFQKGDIAEGYSVSREKKESFPLTVTSAQKNPTAFYLCASSIIRNSGNTIYFGEGSWLTVV.

This clone came up once. V usage is TRBV7-2 and J usage is TRBJ2-3; 8 bases match TRBD2. CDR1 is SGHTA, CDR2 FQGNSA, per germline. The CDR3 spans 15 residues. V was pared by 5 bases and J by 0 bases, with 4 bases of the junction left unmatched. The CDR3 spells CASSTSGGSTDTQYF. The CDR3 DNA reads as TGTGCCAGCAGCACAAGCGGGGGAAGCACAGATACGCAGTATTTT.

The chain recombines TRBV6-2 or TRBV6-3 with TRBJ1-1, with TRBD1 matching 7 bases. CDR1 and CDR2 (germline): MNHEY, SVGEGT. V shed 2 bases, J shed 1 base, and the junction held 1 base outside the gene matches. CDR3 length equals 14 residues. DNA for the CDR3: TGTGCCAGCAGTTACAGGGACAGGAACACTGAAGCTTTCTTT. It yields the protein CASSYRDRNTEAFF.

To note about this clone: This CDR3 is also generated by other DNA sequences in the sample. This sequence joins TRBV5-1 and TRBJ1-3; maybe TRBD1 (5 bases). CDR3 length: 16 amino acids. The V gene lost 0 bases and the J gene lost 0 bases, with 10 bases spanning the gap. The germline CDR1 and CDR2 sequences are SGHRS and YFSETQ. Here the CDR3 reads CASSLAGGSSGNTIYF. CDR3 sequence (DNA): TGCGCCAGCAGCTTGGCCGGGGGGAGCTCTGGAAACACCATATATTTT.

Note on this clone: At the DNA level, this CDR3 is encoded by other sequences in the same sample as well. The J gene is TRBJ1-1, the V gene TRBV30; D unclear. V gave up 0 bases and J gave up 4 bases, with 6 bases separating them. The CDR3 has 12 residues. The V gene's germline CDR1 is GTSNPN and CDR2 SVGIG (reference sequence). CDR3 nucleotides: TGTGCCTGGAGTGTACGGGGCACTGAAGCTTTCTTT. Translated: CAWSVRGTEAFF. Full variable domain (outside the CDR3, taken from reference TRBV30 and TRBJ1-1): SQTIHQWPATLVQPVGSPLSLECTVEGTSNPNLYWYRQAAGRGLQLLFYSVGIGQISSEVPQNLSASRPQDRQFILSSKKLLLSDSGFYLCAWSVRGTEAFFGQGTRLTVV.

The genes are TRBV7-2 and TRBJ2-1, with 11 bases matching TRBD2. Trimming removed 6 bases from V and 0 bases from J; junction bases left unmatched: 7. Germline V gene sequence: CDR1 SGHTA, CDR2 FQGNSA. The CDR3 has 17 residues. The CDR3 nucleotides read TGTGCCAGCAGTCCAACTAGCGGGGGACTCTCCTACAATGAGCAGTTCTTC. This codes for CASSPTSGGLSYNEQFF.

The V call is TRBV2, the J call TRBJ2-3; D possibly corresponds to TRBD2 (6 bases). Trimming removed 7 bases from V and 4 bases from J, with 9 bases in between. Germline lookup yields CDR1 SNHLY and CDR2 FYNNEI. CDR3 length equals 12 residues. This CDR3 is CASKTGADTQYF. In DNA, the CDR3 is TGTGCCAGCAAGACGGGGGCAGATACGCAGTATTTT.

This clone was seen once. The rearrangement uses TRBV28 and TRBJ2-7; D is perhaps TRBD1 (6 bases). The CDR3 covers 14 residues. Germline CDR1 MDHEN, CDR2 SYDVKM. V dropped 6 bases and J dropped 2 bases, with 14 bases sitting between them. The CDR3: CASRPQGRTYEQYF. CDR3 DNA: TGTGCCAGCAGGCCTCAGGGGCGCACCTACGAGCAGTACTTC. Supplemented by reference TRBV28 and TRBJ2-7, the full variable domain reads DVKVTQSSRYLVKRTGEKVFLECVQDMDHENMFWYRQDPGLGLRLIYFSYDVKMKEKGDIPEGYSVSREKKERFSLILESASTNQTSMYLCASRPQGRTYEQYFGPGTRLTVT.

The rearrangement uses TRBV6-5 and TRBJ1-4; D is possibly TRBD1 (6 bases). CDR1 MNHEY and CDR2 SVGAGI come from the germline V gene. V lost 8 bases, J lost 5 bases, and 12 bases lay in between. The CDR3 length is 13 residues. In DNA, the CDR3 is TGTGCCAGCGAACAGGGATTAAATGAAAAACTGTTTTTT. Its protein is CASEQGLNEKLFF.

This clone was seen more than once but under ten times. The chain has TRBV2 and TRBJ1-5, with D tentatively TRBD1 (6 bases). Trimming took 6 bases from V and 6 from J, leaving 12 bases between them. This CDR3 has 13 residues. The germline gives CDR1 SNHLY, CDR2 FYNNEI. The CDR3 sequence: CASSPQGIQPQHF. The CDR3 DNA is TGTGCCAGCAGCCCACAGGGTATTCAGCCCCAGCATTTT.

The chain uses TRBV5-8 and TRBJ2-3; no reliable D call. The V gene's germline CDR1 is SGHTS and CDR2 YDEGEE. The CDR3 runs 16 residues. Between the trimmed V and J ends, which lost 0 bases and 4 bases, there was a span of 15 bases. The CDR3 region has the DNA TGTGCCAGCAGCTTGGCCTCGGATCGGAGTGCAGATACGCAGTATTTT. Its protein product is CASSLASDRSADTQYF.